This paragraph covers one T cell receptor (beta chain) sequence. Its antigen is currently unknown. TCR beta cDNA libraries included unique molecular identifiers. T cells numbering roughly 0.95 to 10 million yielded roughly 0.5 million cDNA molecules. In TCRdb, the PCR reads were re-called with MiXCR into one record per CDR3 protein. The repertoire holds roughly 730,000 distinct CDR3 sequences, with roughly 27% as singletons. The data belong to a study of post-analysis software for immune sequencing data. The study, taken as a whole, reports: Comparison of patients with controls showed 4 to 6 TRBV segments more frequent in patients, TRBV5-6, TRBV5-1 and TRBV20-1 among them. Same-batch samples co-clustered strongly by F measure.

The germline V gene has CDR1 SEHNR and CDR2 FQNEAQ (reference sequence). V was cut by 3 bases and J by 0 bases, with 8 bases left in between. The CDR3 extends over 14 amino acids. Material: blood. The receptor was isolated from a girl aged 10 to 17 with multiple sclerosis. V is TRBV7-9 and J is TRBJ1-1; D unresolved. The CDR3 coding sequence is TGTGCCAGCAGCTTTATAGGGATGAACACTGAAGCTTTCTTT. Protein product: CASSFIGMNTEAFF.